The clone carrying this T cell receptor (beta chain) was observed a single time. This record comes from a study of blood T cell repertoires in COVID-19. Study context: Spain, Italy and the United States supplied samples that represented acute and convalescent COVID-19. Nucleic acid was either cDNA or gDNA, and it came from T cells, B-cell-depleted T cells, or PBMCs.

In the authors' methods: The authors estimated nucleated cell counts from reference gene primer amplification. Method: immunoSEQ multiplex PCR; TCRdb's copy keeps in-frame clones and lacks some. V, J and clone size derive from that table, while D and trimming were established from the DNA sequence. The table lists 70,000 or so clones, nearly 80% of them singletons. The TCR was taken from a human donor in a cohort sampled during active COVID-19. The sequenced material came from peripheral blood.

CDR3 DNA: TGCGCCAGCAGCTTGGACACGGGTAATCAGCCCCAGCATTTT. Protein sequence: CASSLDTGNQPQHF. This chain uses TRBV5-1 with TRBJ1-5; D is ambiguous. The CDR3 totals 14 residues. Germline V gives CDR1 SGHRS, CDR2 YFSETQ. V was trimmed by 0 bases and J by 4 bases, leaving 8 bases between them. Complete variable domain (other parts from reference TRBV5-1 and TRBJ1-5): KAGVTQTPRYLIKTRGQQVTLSCSPISGHRSVSWYQQTPGQGLQFLFEYFSETQRNKGNFPGRFSGRQFSNSRSEMNVSTLELGDSALYLCASSLDTGNQPQHFGDGTRLSIL.